These 25 T cell receptor beta chains share one sample of origin, sequenced in a study of blood T cell repertoires in COVID-19. Sequencing was performed with immunoSEQ multiplex PCR; in TCRdb, only in-frame clones are kept and a portion is missing. The sample yields 100,000 to 120,000 clones, 85% seen once. The specimen sequenced was peripheral blood. Receptors were obtained from a human donor in a cohort sampled during active COVID-19.

This clone came up a few times. One end of the junction fails to match germline, which may point to a read error. The chain uses TRBV12-3 or TRBV12-4 and TRBJ2-7; D remains unclear. This CDR3 has 12 residues. The CDR3 bases are TGTGCCAGCAGATTAGGGTTGGCCGCGCAGTACTTC. Translation: CASRLGLAAQYF.

The chain is built from TRBV7-3 and TRBJ2-1; 11 nucleotides agree with TRBD2. CDR1 and CDR2 (germline): SGHTA, FQGTGA. The CDR3 totals 17 residues. V lost 5 bases and J lost 4; bases outside the gene matches: 10. The CDR3 coding sequence is TGTGCCAGCAGCCCCCGTAGCGGGGGGGCCCCTTACAATGAGCAGTTCTTC. Its protein is CASSPRSGGAPYNEQFF. The whole variable domain, filled in from reference TRBV7-3 and TRBJ2-1, reads GAGVSQTPSNKVTEKGKYVELRCDPISGHTALYWYRQSLGQGPEFLIYFQGTGAADDSGLPNDRFFAVRPEGSVSTLKIQRTERGDSAVYLCASSPRSGGAPYNEQFFGPGTRLTVL.

The V call is TRBV4-3, the J call TRBJ1-6; 8 bases are shared with TRBD1. This CDR3 has 16 residues. The V gene end was trimmed by 0 bases and the J gene end by 4 bases; junction bases not matched to a gene: 2. The V gene's germline CDR1 is LGHNA and CDR2 YSLEER. CDR3 DNA sequence: TGCGCCAGCAGCCAAGACAGGGGGCTTTATAATTCACCCCTCCACTTT. Amino acid sequence: CASSQDRGLYNSPLHF.

This chain joins TRBV11-2 and TRBJ2-1, with D maybe TRBD2 (6 bases). Trimming pared 3 bases from V and 4 bases from J, leaving 13 bases between. CDR3 length: 15 residues. CDR1 and CDR2 from the germline V gene are SGHAT and FQNNGV. This CDR3 reads CASSFAGPAYNEQFF. CDR3 DNA: TGTGCCAGCAGCTTTGCGGGGCCGGCATACAATGAGCAGTTCTTC.

The genes are TRBV7-3 and TRBJ2-1, with 9 bases matching TRBD2. The CDR3 runs 15 residues. The V segment lost 4 bases and the J segment 4 bases; nucleotides outside the gene matches: 5. The germline CDR1 and CDR2 sequences are SGHTA and FQGTGA. The DNA for the CDR3 is TGTGCCAGCAGCTCCGGGACTAGCAGTTACAATGAGCAGTTCTTC. This codes for CASSSGTSSYNEQFF.

This chain links TRBV4-3 with TRBJ2-3; D may be TRBD2 (6 bases). The CDR3 loop spans 15 amino acids. The V gene's germline CDR1 is LGHNA and CDR2 YSLEER. V dropped 0 bases and J dropped 4 bases, with 11 bases sitting between them. CDR3 coding DNA: TGCGCCAGCAGCCAAGAACAGCGGGCCTCAGATACGCAGTATTTT. It encodes CASSQEQRASDTQYF.

In its sample, this clone was seen once. The chain recombines TRBV3-1 (or the pseudogene TRBV3-2) with TRBJ1-4; 7 bases line up with TRBD1. The trim removed 9 bases at V and 4 bases at J, leaving 5 bases unmatched. The CDR3 has 13 residues. The germline gives CDR1 LGHDT, CDR2 YNNKEL (reference sequence). CDR3 coding DNA: TGTGCCAGTGAGGGGGCGGGTAATGAAAAACTGTTTTTT. Protein product: CASEGAGNEKLFF.

Only one count was recorded for this clone. The chain uses TRBV3-1 (or the pseudogene TRBV3-2) and TRBJ2-2, with 9 bases that match TRBD2. With V trimmed by 6 bases and J by 2 bases, 7 bases remained unmatched. CDR1 and CDR2 (germline): LGHDT, YNNKEL (reference sequence). The CDR3 is 16 amino acids. The CDR3 nucleotides read TGTGCCAGCAGAATTAGCGGGGGCCAAAACACCGGGGAGCTGTTTTTT. Protein: CASRISGGQNTGELFF.

The chain uses TRBV6-6 and TRBJ1-2; a weak D match, TRBD1 (5 bases). V gave up 5 bases and J gave up 4 bases, with 11 bases separating them. Germline CDR1 is MNHNY and CDR2 is SVGAGI (reference sequence). CDR3 size: 13 residues. CDR3 region: CASSDGGTYGYTF. Here the CDR3 DNA reads TGTGCCAGCAGTGACGGGGGAACCTATGGCTACACCTTC.

The chain carries TRBV9 and TRBJ2-5, with 8 nucleotides matching TRBD1. This CDR3 has 12 amino acids. V shed 3 bases and J 14 bases; nucleotides not matched to a gene: 9. Germline values: CDR1 SGDLS, CDR2 YYNGEE. CDR3 sequence: CASSDVDRGFYF. For the CDR3, the DNA is TGTGCCAGCAGCGACGTCGACAGGGGATTTTACTTC.

The chain joins TRBV15 to TRBJ2-3, with 14 bases that match TRBD2. With 2 bases clipped from V and 0 bases from J, the junction kept 4 bases outside the gene matches. The CDR3 has 18 amino acids. Per the germline V gene, CDR1 is LNHNV and CDR2 is YYDKDF (reference sequence). For the CDR3, the DNA is TGTGCCACCAGCAGACCAGGACTAGCGGGGGGAAGCACAGATACGCAGTATTTT. This codes for CATSRPGLAGGSTDTQYF.

The chain carries TRBV5-8 and TRBJ1-2, with TRBD1 identical over 12 bases. The J segment lost 7 bases and the V segment lost 2 bases, leaving 3 bases of the junction unmatched. The V gene's germline CDR1 is SGHTS and CDR2 YDEGEE. The CDR3 has 14 residues. This CDR3 is CASSLGTGGVGYTF. CDR3 DNA sequence: TGTGCCAGCAGCTTAGGGACAGGGGGCGTTGGCTACACCTTC.

This chain uses TRBV10-3 with TRBJ1-2, with TRBD1 matching 8 bases. CDR3 size: 13 residues. Germline values: CDR1 ENHRY, CDR2 SYGVKD. Germline trimming cut 6 bases from V and 7 bases from J; bases unmatched to any gene: 7. The CDR3 nucleotides read TGTGCCATCAGGGGGACAGGCTCTTTTGGCTACACCTTC. Its translation is CAIRGTGSFGYTF.

To note about this clone: This CDR3 is also generated by other DNA sequences in the sample. V gene TRBV7-2 combines with J gene TRBJ2-5, with unresolved D. Germline assignment: CDR1 SGHTA and CDR2 FQGNSA. The CDR3 consists of 14 residues. The V end lost 1 base, the J end lost 1 base, and 7 bases lay between the germline ends. The CDR3 sequence is CASSLGGSQETQYF. Written as DNA, the CDR3 is TGTGCCAGCAGCTTAGGAGGCAGCCAAGAGACCCAGTACTTC.

This sequence joins TRBV6-2 or TRBV6-3 and TRBJ2-1; 7 nucleotides match TRBD1. This CDR3 is 16 amino acids long. Germline loops: CDR1 MNHEY, CDR2 SVGEGT. With V trimmed by 0 bases and J by 2 bases, 4 bases remained unmatched. Here the CDR3 DNA reads TGTGCCAGCAGTTACTCGACAGGGTGGCCCTACAATGAGCAGTTCTTC. Translation gives CASSYSTGWPYNEQFF.

This clone was detected a few times. The gene calls are TRBV7-3 and TRBJ2-2; 7 nucleotides match TRBD1. Germline lookup yields CDR1 SGHTA and CDR2 FQGTGA. The CDR3 is 16 amino acids. V dropped 5 bases and J dropped 0; count of bases not matched to a gene: 6. The CDR3 nucleotides are TGTGCCAGCAGCGATCGGACAGGCGCGAACACCGGGGAGCTGTTTTTT. Its protein is CASSDRTGANTGELFF. The full variable domain, completed using reference TRBV7-3 and TRBJ2-2, is GAGVSQTPSNKVTEKGKYVELRCDPISGHTALYWYRQSLGQGPEFLIYFQGTGAADDSGLPNDRFFAVRPEGSVSTLKIQRTERGDSAVYLCASSDRTGANTGELFFGEGSRLTVL.

This clone was recorded only once. The V call is TRBV6-2 or TRBV6-3, the J call TRBJ2-4; maybe TRBD1 (6 bases). The CDR3 covers 15 residues. CDR1 MNHEY and CDR2 SVGEGT come from the germline V gene. The ends were cut back, 5 bases at V and 1 base at J, with 12 bases in the middle. The DNA of the CDR3 is TGTGCCAGCAGTGACCCAAGGGGGGCCAAAAACATTCAGTACTTC. Translation gives CASSDPRGAKNIQYF.

The gene calls are TRBV7-2 and TRBJ2-7, with D possibly matching TRBD2 (5 bases). The V gene lost 1 base and the J gene lost 0 bases, with 13 bases spanning the gap. Germline lookup yields CDR1 SGHTA and CDR2 FQGNSA. This CDR3 has 16 residues. The CDR3 DNA reads as TGTGCCAGCAGCTTAGTCGGACTCCCCAGCTCCTACGAGCAGTACTTC. This translates into CASSLVGLPSSYEQYF.

The V and J genes are TRBV19 and TRBJ2-3; D is ambiguous. The V end was cut by 3 bases, the J end by 6 bases, with 13 bases between. The germline V gene encodes CDR1 LNHDA and CDR2 SQIVND (reference sequence). This CDR3 spans 14 amino acids. CDR3 sequence (DNA): TGTGCCAGTAGTATTAGACTCCTCACGGATACGCAGTATTTT. Translated: CASSIRLLTDTQYF.

This sequence joins TRBV10-3 and TRBJ1-2; D unclear. V lost 2 bases, J lost 4 bases, and 14 bases lay in between. Germline CDR1 ENHRY, CDR2 SYGVKD. The CDR3 has 15 amino acids. The CDR3 nucleotides read TGTGCCATCAGTGAGCAAGGCGGAGTGGGCTATGGCTACACCTTC. It specifies CAISEQGGVGYGYTF.

V and J are TRBV28 and TRBJ1-2, with D tentatively TRBD1 (6 bases). Germline CDR1 is MDHEN and CDR2 is SYDVKM. The CDR3 is 16 amino acids. The V and J ends lost 4 bases and 0 bases respectively, with 15 bases between them. The CDR3 DNA follows: TGTGCCAGCAGTTCCCAGGGGCTCTATTCTAACTATGGCTACACCTTC. This codes for CASSSQGLYSNYGYTF.

The chain combines TRBV6-5 with TRBJ2-1, with 8 bases aligning to TRBD2. CDR1 MNHEY and CDR2 SVGAGI come from the germline V gene. Unmatched junction bases numbered 2, after V lost 11 bases and J lost 5 bases. This CDR3 has 11 residues. CDR3 region: CASAGDNEQFF. The CDR3 DNA reads as TGTGCCTCAGCGGGGGACAATGAGCAGTTCTTC.

The chain joins TRBV7-9 to TRBJ2-1; TRBD2 matches 8 bases. The CDR3 totals 13 residues. With V trimmed by 5 bases and J by 10 bases, 7 bases remained unmatched. Germline assignment: CDR1 SEHNR and CDR2 FQNEAQ (reference sequence). Here the CDR3 reads CASSQSGGEEQFF. The CDR3 DNA is TGTGCCAGCAGCCAAAGCGGGGGTGAAGAGCAGTTCTTC.

This chain links TRBV9 with TRBJ2-3; 10 positions agree with TRBD2. Germline CDR1 and CDR2: SGDLS and YYNGEE. V lost 0 bases to trimming and J lost 2 bases; unmatched junction nucleotides: 3. CDR3 length equals 16 residues. The CDR3 region is CASSVATSGDTDTQYF. CDR3 sequence (DNA): TGTGCCAGCAGCGTAGCTACTAGCGGGGACACAGATACGCAGTATTTT.

The CDR3 here is CASSMGGGRDEQFF. In DNA, the CDR3 is TGTGCCAGTAGTATGGGGGGGGGCCGCGATGAGCAGTTCTTC. The rearrangement joins TRBV19 to TRBJ2-1; D perhaps matches TRBD2 (7 bases). The germline V gene has CDR1 LNHDA and CDR2 SQIVND (reference sequence). Trimming removed 3 bases from V and 8 bases from J, with 14 bases in between. This CDR3 spans 14 amino acids.